The clone carrying this T cell receptor beta chain turned up a few times. Its antigen is unidentified. These data come from a study of T-cell memory formation after mild COVID-19. Study in general: TCR clusters were mostly confined to one donor each. Findings and caveats of the study: CD4+ contracting clones lay mainly in CM and EM, CD8+ ones in EMRA. Still unconfirmed is whether the second-wave clones peaking on day 37 recognized SARS-CoV-2.

CDR1 is MNHEY and CDR2 is SVGEGT in the germline V gene. The J segment lost 6 bases and the V segment lost 2 bases, leaving 11 bases of the junction unmatched. The CDR3 totals 17 residues. 5'RACE with constant-segment primers built TCRalpha and TCRbeta cDNA libraries with UMIs. A single record per CDR3 protein comes from TCRdb applying MiXCR to the 5' RACE reads. The table lists under 250,000 distinct CDR3 sequences, approximately 30% of them singletons. The sequenced material came from PBMCs or a T cell subset sorted from them (not recorded which). The receptor was isolated from an adult woman who had mild COVID-19 (a few samples of this study predate the infection). Cell type and time point are not known. This chain joins TRBV6-2 or TRBV6-3 and TRBJ2-7; 12 nucleotides agree with TRBD2. Here the CDR3 DNA reads TGTGCCAGCAGTTACGGAGGACTAGCGGGATATTCGGGCGAGCAGTACTTC. The encoded protein is CASSYGGLAGYSGEQYF.